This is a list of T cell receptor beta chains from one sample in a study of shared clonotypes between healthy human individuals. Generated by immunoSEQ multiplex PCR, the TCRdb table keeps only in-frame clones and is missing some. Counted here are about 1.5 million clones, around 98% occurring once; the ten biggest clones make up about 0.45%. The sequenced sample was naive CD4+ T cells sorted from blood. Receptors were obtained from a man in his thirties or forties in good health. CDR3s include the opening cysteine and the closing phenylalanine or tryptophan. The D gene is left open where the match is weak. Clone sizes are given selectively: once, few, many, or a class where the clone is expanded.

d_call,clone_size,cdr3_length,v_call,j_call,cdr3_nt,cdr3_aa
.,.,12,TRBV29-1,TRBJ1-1,TGCAGCGTTGACGAGGGGGTAGCTGAAGCTTTCTTT,CSVDEGVAEAFF
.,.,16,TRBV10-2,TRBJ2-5,TGCGCCAGCAGTGAGCTGGCAGGATCTGACCAAGAGACCCAGTACTTC,CASSELAGSDQETQYF
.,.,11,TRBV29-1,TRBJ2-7,TGCAGCGTCGGGGATGCCTACGAGCAGTACTTC,CSVGDAYEQYF
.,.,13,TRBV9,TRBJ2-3,TGTGCCAGCAGCCCTCAGGGGTGGGATACGCAGTATTTT,CASSPQGWDTQYF
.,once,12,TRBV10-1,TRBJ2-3,TGCGCCAGCAAATCATCCACAGATACGCAGTATTTT,CASKSSTDTQYF
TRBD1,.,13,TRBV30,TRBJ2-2,TGTGCCTGGAGGACAGGGTGGACCGGGGAGCTGTTTTTT,CAWRTGWTGELFF
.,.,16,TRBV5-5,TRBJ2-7,TGTGCCAGCAGCATCTATTCAAGCGGGTTCTCCTACGAGCAGTACTTC,CASSIYSSGFSYEQYF
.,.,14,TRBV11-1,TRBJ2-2,TGTGCCAGCAGCCTTAAGAGGGTAATCGGGGAGCTGTTTTTT,CASSLKRVIGELFF
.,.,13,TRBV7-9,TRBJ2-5,TGTGCCAGCAGCTCGCGACCGGGGGAGACCCAGTACTTC,CASSSRPGETQYF
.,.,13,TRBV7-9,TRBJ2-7,TGTGCCAGCAGCTTAGCAGGGTCCTACGAGCAGTACTTC,CASSLAGSYEQYF
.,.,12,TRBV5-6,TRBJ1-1,TGTGCCAGCAGCAGGGACGGAAAAGGGGCTTTCTTT,CASSRDGKGAFF
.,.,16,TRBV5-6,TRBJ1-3,TGTGCCAGCAGCCCGGTAGGGGGACCCTCTGGAAACACCATATATTTT,CASSPVGGPSGNTIYF
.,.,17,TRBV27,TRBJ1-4,TGTGCCAGCAGTTTATACGGCCTTGGGGCTCAAGCGGGAAAACTGTTTTTT,CASSLYGLGAQAGKLFF
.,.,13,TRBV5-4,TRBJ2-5,TGTGCCAGCAGCTTGTCCCCGGGCGAGACCCAGTACTTC,CASSLSPGETQYF
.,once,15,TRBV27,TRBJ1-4,TGTGCCAGCCGAATCGGGGGCACAACTAATGAAAAACTGTTTTTT,CASRIGGTTNEKLFF
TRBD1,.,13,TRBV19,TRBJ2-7,TGTGCCAGTAGTATAGGGACAGGGACCGAGCAGTACTTC,CASSIGTGTEQYF
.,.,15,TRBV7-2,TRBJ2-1,TGTGCCAGCAGCTGGGGACCTACTTTCGACAATGAGCAGTTCTTC,CASSWGPTFDNEQFF
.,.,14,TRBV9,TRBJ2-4,TGTGCCAGCAGCGTAGGAGGGGACAAAAACATTCAGTACTTC,CASSVGGDKNIQYF
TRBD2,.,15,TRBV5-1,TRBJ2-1,TGCGCCAGCAGCTTGGCTAGCGGGTTTTTCAATGAGCAGTTCTTC,CASSLASGFFNEQFF
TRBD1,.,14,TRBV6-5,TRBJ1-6,TGTGCCAGCAGCTTCGACAGGGACAATTCACCCCTCCACTTT,CASSFDRDNSPLHF
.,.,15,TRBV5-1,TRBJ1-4,TGCGCCAGCAGCCCCGGTGGGGGTGAGGATGAAAAACTGTTTTTT,CASSPGGGEDEKLFF
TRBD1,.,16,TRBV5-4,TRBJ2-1,TGTGCCAGCAGCGAACTTCGAGGACAGGGAGCGCATGAGCAGTTCTTC,CASSELRGQGAHEQFF
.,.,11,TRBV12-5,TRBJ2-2,TGTGCTAGTGGAGGAGCTGGGGAGCTGTTTTTT,CASGGAGELFF
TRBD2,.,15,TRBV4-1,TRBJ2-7,TGCGCCAGCAGCGTAAGGGAGGGGATGGCATACGAGCAGTACTTC,CASSVREGMAYEQYF